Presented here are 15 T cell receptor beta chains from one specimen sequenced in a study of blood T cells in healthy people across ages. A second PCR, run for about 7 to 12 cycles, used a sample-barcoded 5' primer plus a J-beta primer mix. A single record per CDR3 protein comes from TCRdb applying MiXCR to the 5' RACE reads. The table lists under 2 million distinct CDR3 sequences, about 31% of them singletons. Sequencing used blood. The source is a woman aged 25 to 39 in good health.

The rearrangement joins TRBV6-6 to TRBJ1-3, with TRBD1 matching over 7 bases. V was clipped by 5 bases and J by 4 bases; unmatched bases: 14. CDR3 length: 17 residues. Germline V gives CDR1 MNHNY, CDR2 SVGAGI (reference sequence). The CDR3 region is CASSKIRQGNSGNTIYF. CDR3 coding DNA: TGTGCCAGCAGTAAGATACGACAGGGCAACTCCGGAAACACCATATATTTT.

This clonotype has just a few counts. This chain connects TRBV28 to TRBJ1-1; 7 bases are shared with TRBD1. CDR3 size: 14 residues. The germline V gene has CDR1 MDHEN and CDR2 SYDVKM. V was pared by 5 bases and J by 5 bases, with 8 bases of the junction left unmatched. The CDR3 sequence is CASSADLTGTEAFF. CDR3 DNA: TGTGCCAGCAGTGCGGACTTGACAGGGACTGAAGCTTTCTTT.

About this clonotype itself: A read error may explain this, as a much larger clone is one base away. DNA of the CDR3: TGCGGCGTTACAGGTCTCTTAACCCAAAAATCCTACGAGCAGTACTTC. This sequence encodes CGVTGLLTQKSYEQYF. The rearrangement links TRBV29-1 to TRBJ2-7, with D possibly TRBD1 on 5 matching bases. Per the germline V gene, CDR1 is SQVTM and CDR2 is ANQGSEA. The CDR3 covers 16 residues.

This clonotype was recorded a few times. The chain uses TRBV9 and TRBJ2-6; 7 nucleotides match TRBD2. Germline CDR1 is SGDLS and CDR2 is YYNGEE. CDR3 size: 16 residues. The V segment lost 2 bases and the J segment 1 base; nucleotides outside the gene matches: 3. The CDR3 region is CASSVGAGSGANVLTF. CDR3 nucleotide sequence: TGTGCCAGCAGCGTCGGAGCGGGATCTGGGGCCAACGTCCTGACTTTC.

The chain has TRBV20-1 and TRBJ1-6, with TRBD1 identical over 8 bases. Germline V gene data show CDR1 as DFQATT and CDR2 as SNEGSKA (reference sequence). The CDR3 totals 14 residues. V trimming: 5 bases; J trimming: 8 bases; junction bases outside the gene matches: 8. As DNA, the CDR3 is TGCAGTGCTCGGACAGGGATCGAGGATTCACCCCTCCACTTT. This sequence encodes CSARTGIEDSPLHF.

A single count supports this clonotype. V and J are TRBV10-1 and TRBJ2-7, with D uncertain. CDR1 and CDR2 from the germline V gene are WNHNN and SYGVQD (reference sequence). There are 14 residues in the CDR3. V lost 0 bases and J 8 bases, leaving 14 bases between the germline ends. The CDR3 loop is CASSESPLGNKQYF. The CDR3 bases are TGCGCCAGCAGTGAGTCACCGTTGGGGAACAAGCAGTACTTC.

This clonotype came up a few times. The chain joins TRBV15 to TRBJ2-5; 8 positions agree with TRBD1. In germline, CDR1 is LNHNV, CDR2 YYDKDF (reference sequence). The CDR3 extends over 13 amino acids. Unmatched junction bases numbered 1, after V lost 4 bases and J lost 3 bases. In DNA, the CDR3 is TGTGCCACCAGCATGGACAGGGAAGAGACCCAGTACTTC. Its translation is CATSMDREETQYF.

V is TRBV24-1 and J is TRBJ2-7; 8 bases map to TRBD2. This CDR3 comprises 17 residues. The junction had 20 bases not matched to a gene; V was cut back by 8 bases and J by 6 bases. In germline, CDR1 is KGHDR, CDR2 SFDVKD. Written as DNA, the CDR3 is TGTGCCACCATCCCCCACTTTACTAGCGGAACCCCTGGCGAGCAGTACTTC. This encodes CATIPHFTSGTPGEQYF.

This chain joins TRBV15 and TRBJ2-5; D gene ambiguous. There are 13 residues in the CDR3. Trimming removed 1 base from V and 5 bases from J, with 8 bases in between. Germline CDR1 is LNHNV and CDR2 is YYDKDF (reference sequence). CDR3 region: CATSRVRVETQYF. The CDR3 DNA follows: TGTGCCACCAGCAGAGTACGGGTGGAGACCCAGTACTTC.

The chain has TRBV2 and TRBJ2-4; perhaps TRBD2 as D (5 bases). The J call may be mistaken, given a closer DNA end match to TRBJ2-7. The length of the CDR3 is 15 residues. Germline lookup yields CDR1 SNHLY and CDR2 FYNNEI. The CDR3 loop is CASSVGETPPYEQYF. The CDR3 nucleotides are TGTGCCAGCAGTGTCGGGGAAACCCCCCCCTACGAGCAGTACTTC.

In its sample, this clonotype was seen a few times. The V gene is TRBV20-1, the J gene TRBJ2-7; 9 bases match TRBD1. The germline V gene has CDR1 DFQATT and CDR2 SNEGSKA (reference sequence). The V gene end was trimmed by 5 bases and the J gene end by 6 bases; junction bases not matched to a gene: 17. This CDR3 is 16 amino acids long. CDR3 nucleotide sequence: TGCAGTGCTGAGTTCCTCGATTTGGACAGGGGAGTCGAGCAGTACTTC. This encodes CSAEFLDLDRGVEQYF.

CDR3 protein: CSAILRGSTEAFF. The CDR3 DNA reads as TGCAGTGCTATTCTTAGGGGGAGCACTGAAGCTTTCTTT. The chain links TRBV20-1 to TRBJ1-1, with TRBD1 as a possible D gene (6 bases). Germline-derived CDR1 and CDR2 are DFQATT and SNEGSKA (reference sequence). V was trimmed by 4 bases and J by 4 bases, leaving 13 bases between them. This CDR3 is 13 amino acids long.

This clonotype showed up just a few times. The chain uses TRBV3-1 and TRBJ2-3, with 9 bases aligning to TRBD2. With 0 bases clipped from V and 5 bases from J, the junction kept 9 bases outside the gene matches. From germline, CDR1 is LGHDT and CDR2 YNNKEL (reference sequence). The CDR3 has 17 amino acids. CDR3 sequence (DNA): TGTGCCAGCAGCCAAGACCCAGCGGGGGGATTCGGAGATACGCAGTATTTT. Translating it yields CASSQDPAGGFGDTQYF.

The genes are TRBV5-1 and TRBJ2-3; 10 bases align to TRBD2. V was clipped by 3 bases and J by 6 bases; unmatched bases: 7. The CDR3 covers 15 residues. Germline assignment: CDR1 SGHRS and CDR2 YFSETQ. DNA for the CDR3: TGCGCCAGCAGCTCGCAGCGGGAGGGTGGGGATACGCAGTATTTT. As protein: CASSSQREGGDTQYF. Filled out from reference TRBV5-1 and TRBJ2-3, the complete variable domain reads KAGVTQTPRYLIKTRGQQVTLSCSPISGHRSVSWYQQTPGQGLQFLFEYFSETQRNKGNFPGRFSGRQFSNSRSEMNVSTLELGDSALYLCASSSQREGGDTQYFGPGTRLTVL.

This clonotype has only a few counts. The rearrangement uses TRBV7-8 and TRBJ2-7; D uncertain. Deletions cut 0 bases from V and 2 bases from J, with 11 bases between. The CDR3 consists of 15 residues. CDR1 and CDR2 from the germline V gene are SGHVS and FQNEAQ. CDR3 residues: CASSLARTPPYEQYF. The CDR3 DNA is TGTGCCAGCAGCTTAGCGAGGACCCCTCCCTACGAGCAGTACTTC.